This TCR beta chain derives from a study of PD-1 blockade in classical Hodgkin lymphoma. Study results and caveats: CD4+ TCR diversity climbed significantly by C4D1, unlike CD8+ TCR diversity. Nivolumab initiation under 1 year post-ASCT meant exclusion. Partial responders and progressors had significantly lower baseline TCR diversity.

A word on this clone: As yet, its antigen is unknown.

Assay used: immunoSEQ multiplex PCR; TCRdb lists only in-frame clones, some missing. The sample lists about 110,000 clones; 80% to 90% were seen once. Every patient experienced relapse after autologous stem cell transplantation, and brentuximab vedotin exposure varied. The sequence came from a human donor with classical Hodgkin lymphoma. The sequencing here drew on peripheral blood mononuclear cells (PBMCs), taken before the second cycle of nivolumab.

The CDR3 spells CASSLTPAEAFF. The CDR3 coding sequence is TGTGCCAGCAGTTTGACCCCCGCGGAAGCTTTCTTT. V usage is TRBV2 and J usage is TRBJ1-1; D is undetermined. There are 12 residues in the CDR3. V gave up 5 bases and J gave up 8 bases, with 12 bases separating them. From germline, CDR1 is SNHLY and CDR2 FYNNEI.